This T cell receptor beta chain derives from a study of cytomegalovirus exposure and HLA in healthy donors (TCRdb year 2017). About the investigation overall: An earlier analysis of 587 of the donors reported approximately 260 Gb of sequence data and roughly 120 million unique TCR beta sequences obtained from 150 million to 200 million T cells. Around 330 gigabases of sequencing data and roughly 81 million unique TCR sequences made up an early release that covered 640 HLA-typed donors. Among the roughly 400 genotyped donors, around 81% belonged to the genetic ancestry cluster associated with self-reported Caucasian donors. The study aimed to test whether cataloging public T cell receptors could reveal signatures of past pathogen exposure. The T cell repertoires of around 670 subjects were profiled by immunosequencing and related to cytomegalovirus serostatus. In addition to the first cohort of several hundred subjects, a separate validation cohort of 120 different subjects was used. High-throughput TCR immunosequencing, statistical association of individual TCRs with disease status, and machine learning were combined to predict cytomegalovirus infection status. A later analysis re-analyzed previously published TCR beta repertoires from 650 to 800 donors and added high-resolution HLA genotyping to study TCR occurrence patterns. Rather than drawing on any new phenotypic data, the later analysis identified candidate immune exposures from TCR beta sequences and the way those sequences occurred across donors. An earlier analysis of about 620 of the donors applied high-throughput TCR beta sequencing to assess whether each TCR beta V gene segment acted as functional or pseudogenic. Donor age, sex, ethnicity and CMV serostatus were compiled together with the repertoire data. A later genetic analysis took genome-wide SNP genotypes for about 55% of the roughly 670 donors and used that subset as a discovery cohort. Every discovery cohort repertoire had been produced on one sequencing platform. Both class I and class II loci were covered by HLA typing, at four-digit resolution. Typing coverage differed by locus: A, B, C, DRB1 and DQB1 were typed in about 620-630 donors, DQA1 in about 550, DPA1 in 600 to 610, and DPB1 in 472. Four to six DR-DQ haplotypes were handled as single units for association and clustering, since linkage in the cohort was strong. Among a few hundred genotyped donors of the cohort, an average of roughly 240,000 unique TCR beta nucleotide sequences were sequenced per donor, roughly 20% of them non-productive.

The V and J ends are trimmed by 5 bases and 0 bases, leaving 7 bases between them. CDR3 length: 13 amino acids, cysteine to phenylalanine. Only CDR3 DNA is held: 39 bases, read in frame from base 1. CDR1 and CDR2, per the germline V gene (reference sequence), are WNHNN and SYGVQD. Here is what the overall study found, with its caveats: Correlated functional status among segregating V segments might reflect linkage disequilibrium, but an unknown experimental factor could not be ruled out. Some IMGT-functional V segments, including TRBV6-2 and TRBV6-3, could not be distinguished by the 87-base-pair reads and were therefore excluded. In this cohort, only TCR beta chains were sequenced, and detectable features were limited by the absence of alpha or paired-chain data. Immune exposure information for the cohort was limited to CMV serostatus. A total of fewer than 200 TCR beta chains were listed by the study as associated with cytomegalovirus. Roughly uniform sequencing depth across donors was assumed in presence/absence analyses, although this assumption may not hold. In vitro tests confirmed that a few of the cytomegalovirus-associated TCR beta chains recognize cytomegalovirus antigens. Most CMV-associated TCR beta chains appeared to be HLA-restricted in a later analysis, and the HLA associations seemed to be driven largely by CMV exposure. In a later analysis, HLA-associated TCR beta chains were found to be more clonally expanded and to have lower generation probabilities than equally common non-associated chains. Roughly 15 rarely observed V segments, including chromosome 9 orphons, were excluded from the earlier analysis of some 590 of the donors because counts were too low. A cluster of highly shared sequence variants was judged likely to be a technical artifact of the sequencing pipeline. A further reported finding was that TCR beta sequences accurately predicted the HLA-A and HLA-B alleles for most subjects in the first cohort. Specific HLA alleles were associated with 15,000 to 20,000 TCR beta sequences at a false discovery rate of 0.05 in a later analysis. The classifier was reported to diagnose cytomegalovirus status with high specificity and sensitivity in both the original cohort and the validation cohort. In a later genetic analysis, a missense DCLRE1C variant was associated with V-gene and J-gene trimming of TCR beta chains, and the association was replicated in an independent cohort. An earlier analysis of around 540 of the donors showed that most TCR beta V segments appeared in productive rearrangements either about 87% or about 30% of the time, which broadly matched IMGT annotations. A later genetic analysis reported fewer N-insertions in productive TCRs among donors in an Asian-associated ancestry cluster than the approximately 700-donor mean. A later analysis found that TCR association rates varied across HLA loci, with DRB1 alleles showing the most associated TCRs and HLA-C alleles the fewest. The authors suggested that the approach could potentially be extended to other disease states and immunological phenotypes. In a later analysis, several top co-occurrence clusters were reported to appear linked to parvovirus B19, influenza, CMV and Epstein-Barr virus. Strong co-occurrence of HLA alleles, especially DR and DQ, made assigning TCR associations to individual alleles difficult. Because some donors lacked HLA typing at each locus, the association tests relied only on the typed subset. Most TCR sequences were observed very rarely across donors, whereas some public TCRs were present in many individuals.

Comments on this clone: There is no known antigen for this receptor. No much larger clonotype is one base removed from it; base qualities were not supplied.

The cohort comprised 670 or so healthy bone marrow donors. At the time of sampling, all cohort members were nominally healthy, though unrecorded immune exposures were likely present. The donor tested CMV seronegative, placing the donor among the roughly 400 seronegative members of the cohort. Every donor gave a peripheral blood sample, and the peripheral blood mononuclear cells from that sample were used for TCR beta sequencing. The Qiagen DNeasy Blood Extraction Kit was used to extract genomic DNA from the blood cell samples. The library relied on the immunoSEQ multiplex PCR assay. For the multiplex PCR, a mixture combining 60 forward primers for TCR Vbeta segments and 13 reverse primers for TCR Jbeta segments was used. Amplification of the CDR3 region of rearranged TCR beta genes was performed with a multiplex PCR assay on genomic DNA. The Illumina HiSeq System was used to sequence the amplified TCR beta libraries as 87-base-pair reads. Under the source paper's analysis protocol: A later analysis counted about 80 million unique TCR beta chains across the 550 to 800 repertoires, and roughly 10 million of these chains were shared by at least two donors. Raw reads were error-corrected and collapsed into unique sequences by a nearest-neighbor algorithm in which closely related sequences were merged to remove PCR and sequencing errors. V, D and J gene segments were assigned by aligning CDR3 sequences to IMGT reference sequences. For a sequence to be retained, a match of at least six nucleotides was required to both a V gene segment and a J gene segment. A rearrangement was called productive if the CDR3 had no stop codons and remained in frame with V and J, and every other rearrangement was called non-productive. CDR3 was defined by IMGT convention, running from the second conserved V-encoded cysteine to the conserved J-encoded phenylalanine. The earlier analysis of roughly 590 of the donors excluded any sequence lacking an unambiguous match to a single V gene segment. In an earlier analysis of a few hundred of the donors, a V segment was called functional when productive rearrangements were above 56.7%, and segregating when the standard deviation between donors exceeded 5%. To diagnose cytomegalovirus status from the catalog of TCR beta chain sequences, a statistical classification framework was built. A later analysis assigned V and J genes by comparing TCR nucleotide sequences with IMGT/GENE-DB human TR gene sequences. The TCRdist pipeline was used in a later analysis to assign CDR3 sequences and most-parsimonious VDJ recombination scenarios. In a later analysis, each TCR beta chain was defined by its CDR3 amino acid sequence together with its V-gene family, and reads lacking a unique V-gene family were excluded. In a later analysis, around 650 highly shared, low-generation-probability nucleotide sequences were removed to address suspected cross-contamination and a sequencing artifact. A later analysis calculated a clonal expansion index for each public chain from normalized within-repertoire ranks of inferred template counts. In a later analysis, generation probabilities were computed with a VDJ recombination model fitted to out-of-frame rearrangements, and the resulting probabilities were checked against IGoR. In a later analysis, hypergeometric tests were used to score TCR-TCR, TCR-HLA and TCR-CMV co-occurrence, with a repertoire-size bias correction applied to TCR pairs. To estimate false discovery rates, a later analysis permuted the HLA or CMV assignments 20 times. A later analysis grouped co-occurring TCRs with DBSCAN, adding TCRdist sequence similarity when clustering within HLA-allele-positive subsets. For co-occurrence clustering, repertoires with fewer than 30,000 or more than 120,000 public chains were excluded, along with roughly 5 repertoires with anomalous nucleotide sharing. TCRdb retrieved this table from immuneACCESS and kept in-frame rearrangements only. Not all clones are present; in checked studies, unresolved V genes account for under half, and no reason is known for the remainder. V and J calls and clone size are copied from that table; D and trimming were computed from the DNA. This sample gives about 94,000 clones in total; around 80% of them show up just once. The ten largest clonotypes hold less than 0.95% of the sample.

The source of this sequence is an older woman in good health and CMV-seronegative. Material for sequencing was PBMCs. The V and J segments used are TRBV10-1 and TRBJ2-5; the D gene is perhaps TRBD1, on 5 matching bases. The base sequence is TGCGCCAGCAGTCCGGACAACCAAGAGACCCAGTACTTC. It codes for CASSPDNQETQYF.